This T cell receptor (beta chain) was recorded in a study of CD8 T cells in ankylosing spondylitis. Study-level results: Disease-linked clones were found to be CD8+ and relatively rare in peripheral blood. Seemingly characteristic of ankylosing spondylitis blood was a TCR beta motif consisting of about 8 highly homologous variants.

Using its own MiXCR run on the 5' RACE reads, TCRdb lists one record per CDR3 protein. The top ten hold around a third of the sample, which has around 140,000 distinct CDR3 sequences, about a sixth seen once. This clonotype showed up many times. The antigen remains unidentified. This CDR3 has 15 residues. V was pared by 0 bases and J by 1 base, with 9 bases between. The V gene's germline CDR1 is LGHNA and CDR2 YNFKEQ. The source material was blood, either unsorted or a sorted T cell fraction (not recorded which). The V gene is TRBV4-2, the J gene TRBJ1-1; unclear D gene. This TCR was recovered from a male donor with ankylosing spondylitis. The CDR3 region is CASSQDRPGNTEAFF. The CDR3 coding sequence is TGTGCCAGCAGCCAAGATCGCCCAGGGAACACTGAAGCTTTCTTT.